The next 8 T cell receptor beta chains were all read from a single sample in a study of cytomegalovirus exposure and HLA in healthy donors. The PCR employed 60 Vbeta primers together with 13 Jbeta primers. TCRdb's copy holds only in-frame clones and misses some; the assay was immunoSEQ multiplex PCR. Among around 85,000 clones listed, 60% to 85% were seen once. Source material: PBMCs. The receptors were gathered from a male donor in good health and CMV-seronegative.

The CDR3 nucleotides are TGCGCCAGCAGTGATCCGGCCAAGGGGGTCTACAATGAGCAGTTCTTC. Translated, it gives CASSDPAKGVYNEQFF. The genes are TRBV10-2 and TRBJ2-1, with a weak D call TRBD1 (6 bases). The V end lost 3 bases, the J end lost 3 bases, and 15 bases lay between the germline ends. Germline CDR1 and CDR2: WSHSY and SAAADI. CDR3 length: 16 amino acids.

This chain's CDR3 is CASSLGHHSYEQYF. For the CDR3, the DNA is TGTGCCAGCAGTTTGGGACATCATTCCTACGAGCAGTACTTC. J is TRBJ2-7 and V is TRBV27; maybe TRBD1 (6 bases). The CDR3 length is 14 residues. Germline CDR1 is MNHEY and CDR2 is SMNVEV (reference sequence). The V gene lost 3 bases and the J gene lost 1 base, with 10 bases spanning the gap.

J is TRBJ2-3 and V is TRBV11-3, with TRBD2 matching over 8 bases. V was clipped by 1 base and J by 4 bases; unmatched bases: 7. The V gene's germline CDR1 is SGHNT and CDR2 YENEEA. The CDR3 extends over 16 amino acids. CDR3 residues: CASSLGLSGEADTQYF. CDR3 coding DNA: TGTGCCAGCAGCTTAGGCCTTAGCGGGGAGGCAGATACGCAGTATTTT.

This chain uses TRBV28 with TRBJ1-1; D unclear. The CDR3 is 13 residues long. V gave up 4 bases and J gave up 3 bases, with 9 bases separating them. Germline CDR1 MDHEN, CDR2 SYDVKM. Written as DNA, the CDR3 is TGTGCCAGCAGTTACAGATCGGACACTGAAGCTTTCTTT. Translation: CASSYRSDTEAFF.

The rearrangement uses TRBV11-3 and TRBJ2-2, with TRBD1 matching over 9 bases. The V gene end was trimmed by 6 bases and the J gene end by 6 bases; junction bases not matched to a gene: 14. This CDR3 is 17 amino acids long. The germline V gene has CDR1 SGHNT and CDR2 YENEEA. CDR3 amino acids: CASSPGQGKLGPGELFF. The CDR3 DNA reads as TGTGCCAGCAGTCCGGGACAGGGAAAATTGGGGCCCGGGGAGCTGTTTTTT.

The CDR3 DNA is TGTGCCAGCAGCCGCTGGGACAGTGGTCAGGGCTACACCTTC. Its translation: CASSRWDSGQGYTF. The V gene is TRBV13, the J gene TRBJ1-2; 7 bases are shared with TRBD1. Trimming removed 5 bases from V and 8 bases from J; junction bases left unmatched: 11. CDR1 and CDR2 (germline): PRHDT, FYEKMQ (reference sequence). This CDR3 has 14 residues. The complete variable domain, with remaining parts taken from reference TRBV13 and TRBJ1-2, reads AAGVIQSPRHLIKEKRETATLKCYPIPRHDTVYWYQQGPGQDPQFLISFYEKMQSDKGSIPDRFSAQQFSDYHSELNMSSLELGDSALYFCASSRWDSGQGYTFGSGTRLTVV.

The V call is TRBV15, the J call TRBJ2-7; TRBD2 matches at 9 bases. The CDR3 has 17 residues. Germline V gene lookup returns CDR1 LNHNV and CDR2 YYDKDF (reference sequence). V gave up 5 bases and J gave up 2 bases; unmatched junction bases: 13. Here the CDR3 reads CATSFRGSGRITYEQYF. The CDR3 nucleotides read TGTGCCACCAGCTTCCGGGGGAGCGGGAGGATTACCTACGAGCAGTACTTC.

The V gene is TRBV2, the J gene TRBJ1-2; 7 nucleotides agree with TRBD1. The CDR3 has 16 residues. Germline V gene data show CDR1 as SNHLY and CDR2 as FYNNEI. V lost 9 bases and J lost 2; bases outside the gene matches: 15. The CDR3 bases are TGTGCCAGTACCCGCAGTGGGCAGGGGGGCAACTATGGCTACACCTTC. This codes for CASTRSGQGGNYGYTF.